This TCR beta chain was found in a study of Tregs in tolerant kidney transplant recipients. General study points: The most relevant donor-specific Treg TCRbeta repertoire apparently came from expansion with activated donor B cells.

With regard to this clone: The target antigen is unknown.

Libraries were prepared by immunoSEQ multiplex PCR; TCRdb keeps only in-frame clonotypes and omits some of them. This table has about 88,000 clones, around nine tenths appearing once. Thawed PBMCs were FACS-sorted into unstimulated CD4+CD25+CD127- regulatory T cells, CD4+CD25- non-regulatory cells, CD4 and CD8 cells. Germline V lookup: CDR1 SNHLY, CDR2 FYNNEI. V was shortened by 4 bases and J by 0 bases, with 9 bases between the two germline ends. The CDR3 covers 14 residues. This chain connects TRBV2 to TRBJ1-1; D call uncertain. The receptor's source is a human donor in good health. Sequencing input: CD8+ T cells from blood. The DNA of the CDR3 is TGTGCCAGCAGTGTTTCAACTATGAACACTGAAGCTTTCTTT. This codes for CASSVSTMNTEAFF.